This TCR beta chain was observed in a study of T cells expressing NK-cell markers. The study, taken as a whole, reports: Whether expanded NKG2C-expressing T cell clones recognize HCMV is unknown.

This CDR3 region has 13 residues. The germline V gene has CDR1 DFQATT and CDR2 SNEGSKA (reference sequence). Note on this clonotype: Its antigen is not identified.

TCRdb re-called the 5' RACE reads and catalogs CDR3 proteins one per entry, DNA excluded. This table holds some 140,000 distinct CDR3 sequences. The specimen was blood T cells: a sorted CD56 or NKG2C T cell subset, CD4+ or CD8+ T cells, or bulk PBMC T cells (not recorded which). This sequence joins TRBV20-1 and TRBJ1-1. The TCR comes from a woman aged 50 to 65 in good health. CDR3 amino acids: CSAEEGSDTEAFF.